This entry features one TCR beta chain sequence. The sample holds a few counts of this clonotype. Its antigen is currently not known. No base quality values were provided; no much bigger clone lies one nucleotide off. The sample originates from a study of T cell repertoires in cytomegalovirus infection (dated by TCRdb to between 2018 and 2021). Context from the whole study: The peptide stimulations were aimed at well-studied HLA-B-restricted epitopes as well as recently identified HLA-C-restricted CMV epitopes, whose presentation resists viral immunomodulation. The HLA type of each donor mattered for the analysis, because public TCR beta signatures pointed to carriage of CMV infection along with the matching HLA type. Study-wide conclusions, independent of this receptor: Carriers of CMV infection plus the relevant HLA type were discriminated by the cumulative frequency of public TCR beta family members in the study cohort and in an independent approximately 350-donor cohort. The ex vivo response was dominated by HLA-C-restricted CMV-specific TCR beta clonotypes, which also provided the single most frequent clonotype in two of eight donors.

The sample's treatment or condition label, decoded: in vitro stimulation with specific CMV peptide epitopes to enrich CMV-specific T cells. Including the terminal cysteine and phenylalanine, the CDR3 comprises 14 residues. The CDR3 DNA has 42 bases and is translated from base 1. The germline ends are 14 bases apart after V is trimmed by 6 bases and J by 3 bases. From a lookup of the germline V gene, CDR1 and CDR2 are MNHEY and SVGEGT. Sequencing took place on an Illumina HiSeq 1500. TCRdb redid the processing of the public reads, applying fastp at Q25 and MiXCR, and retained in-frame beta chains. Rows with a matching CDR3 protein are joined into one entry that keeps the most common DNA and genes. Here the sample has about 830,000 distinct CDR3 sequences; approximately 32% occur a single time. The top ten clones comprise about an eighth of the sample.

In this chain, TRBV6-2 or TRBV6-3 is recombined with TRBJ1-1, with TRBD1 perhaps the D gene, on 5 matching bases. This material consisted of cultured CD8+ T cells from PBMCs, taken from culture after CMV antigen stimulation. This receptor was identified in a human donor in good health (CMV status not recorded). Some clones in this sample may be carry-over from other donors' samples. The sequence in DNA is TGTGCCAGCAGAGAGACAGCCGTCGACACTGAAGCTTTCTTT. This translates into CASRETAVDTEAFF.